The 8 T cell receptor beta chains reported below all come from one sample, sequenced in a study of post-analysis software for immune sequencing data. Study conclusions and caveats: The study found TRBV5-6, TRBV5-1 and TRBV20-1 among five TRBV segments more frequent in patients than controls.

These TCRs' antigens remain unknown. Included in the TCR beta cDNA libraries were unique molecular identifiers. TCRdb re-analysed the PCR reads in MiXCR, keeping a single row per CDR3 protein. The sample consists of hundreds of thousands of distinct CDR3 sequences, about 50% of them appearing once. The sample taken for sequencing was blood. Receptors originate from a girl aged 10 to 17 with multiple sclerosis.

This chain uses TRBV27 with TRBJ2-7, with D perhaps matching TRBD2 (5 bases). Germline lookup yields CDR1 MNHEY and CDR2 SMNVEV (reference sequence). The CDR3 runs 15 residues. Trimming stripped 6 bases from V and 5 bases from J, with 20 bases between. DNA of the CDR3: TGTGCCAGCAGCCGCCCATTCAAGAGGGCCCACGAGCAGTACTTC. This translates into CASSRPFKRAHEQYF.

The V call is TRBV29-1, the J call TRBJ2-1, with D possibly being TRBD2 (9 bases). Germline CDR1 reads SQVTM; CDR2 reads ANQGSEA. Trimming left V 4 bases short and J 7 bases short, with 23 bases between. This CDR3 region has 16 residues. The CDR3 loop reads CSVVRTGFLAGNEQFF. In DNA form, the CDR3 reads TGCAGCGTTGTAAGGACAGGGTTTCTAGCGGGGAATGAGCAGTTCTTC.

This clonotype has more than one count but fewer than ten. V usage is TRBV20-1 and J usage is TRBJ2-7; the match to TRBD2 covers 12 bases. Trimming took 4 bases from V and 6 from J; bases not matched to a gene: 10. CDR1 and CDR2 (germline): DFQATT, SNEGSKA (reference sequence). This CDR3 spans 15 amino acids. This CDR3 is CSAKGLAGIQAEQYF. As DNA, the CDR3 is TGCAGTGCTAAAGGACTAGCGGGAATCCAGGCCGAGCAGTACTTC.

The chain uses TRBV12-3 or TRBV12-4 and TRBJ2-7; perhaps TRBD1 as D (5 bases). With 5 bases removed from V and 2 bases from J, the gap between germline ends came to 13 bases. The CDR3 length is 14 residues. CDR3 region: CASSPGRVPYEQYF. The CDR3 coding sequence is TGTGCCAGCAGTCCCGGCAGGGTCCCCTACGAGCAGTACTTC.

CDR3 sequence: CASRDTAAVLDEQYF. Written as DNA, the CDR3 is TGTGCCAGCAGGGATACCGCGGCGGTGTTGGACGAGCAGTACTTC. The chain recombines TRBV7-9 with TRBJ2-7, with unresolved D. Trimming took off 6 bases at V and 5 bases at J, with 20 bases between the two ends. Looked up from germline, CDR1 is SEHNR and CDR2 is FQNEAQ (reference sequence). This CDR3 contains 15 residues.

This chain links TRBV11-2 with TRBJ1-2; 11 bases are shared with TRBD1. Germline CDR1 reads SGHAT; CDR2 reads FQNNGV. V was pared by 7 bases and J by 6 bases, with 7 bases of the junction left unmatched. CDR3 length: 14 amino acids. The DNA for the CDR3 is TGTGCCAGCATCCGGGACAGGGGGTCGGATGGCTACACCTTC. Translated, it gives CASIRDRGSDGYTF.

This clonotype was picked up a small number of times. The chain carries TRBV5-1 and TRBJ1-2; 7 nucleotides line up with TRBD1. This CDR3 contains 18 residues. Germline loops: CDR1 SGHRS, CDR2 YFSETQ. Trimming took 0 bases from V and 7 from J; bases not matched to a gene: 18. This CDR3 reads CASSLEAGMTGLFGGYTF. As DNA, the CDR3 is TGCGCCAGCAGCTTGGAGGCCGGGATGACAGGGCTGTTTGGTGGCTACACCTTC.

This clonotype occurred many times. The chain is built from TRBV3-1 and TRBJ2-7; a weak D match, TRBD1 (5 bases). This CDR3 is built from 13 residues. CDR1 is LGHDT and CDR2 is YNNKEL in the germline V gene (reference sequence). V lost 5 bases, J lost 1 base, and 9 bases lay in between. In nucleotides, the CDR3 is TGTGCCAGCAGCAGGGGTGTTTCCTACGAGCAGTACTTC. Translated: CASSRGVSYEQYF.